These 32 T cell receptor beta chains share one sample of origin, sequenced in a study of post-analysis software for immune sequencing data (dated by TCRdb to between 2014 and 2017). Broader findings and caveats from the paper: Patients showed significantly higher frequencies than controls for five TRBV segments, among them TRBV5-6, TRBV5-1 and TRBV20-1.

Their antigens are not known. Library preparation was by PCR. Sequencing was performed on an Illumina HiSeq 2500. To reduce PCR and sequencing biases, unique molecular identifiers were incorporated into the TCR beta cDNA libraries. TCRdb ran its own pipeline on the public reads, namely fastp trimming at Q25 and MiXCR clone calling, and kept in-frame beta chains. Under each unique CDR3 protein, matching rows form one entry showing the most common genes and DNA. Here the sample has fewer than 900,000 distinct CDR3 sequences; about half occur a single time. The ten largest account for around 4.7% of the sample. Sequenced sample: blood. The source is a girl aged 5 to 17 with multiple sclerosis.

This clonotype was counted a few times. This sequence joins TRBV4-1 and TRBJ2-1; weak D call: TRBD2 (6 bases). The CDR3 is 15 residues long. Germline CDR1 and CDR2: MGHRA and YSYEKL. With 0 bases removed from V and 6 bases from J, the gap between germline ends came to 12 bases. The CDR3 loop is CASSQDWSSANEQFF. The CDR3 nucleotides read TGCGCCAGCAGCCAAGATTGGTCTAGCGCCAATGAGCAGTTCTTC.

This rearrangement joins TRBV6-4 to TRBJ2-4, with TRBD1 identical over 9 bases. Gene TRBJ2-7 matches the end of the DNA better, so the J call may be wrong. Germline V CDR1 and CDR2: MRHNA, SNTAGT. This CDR3 spans 13 amino acids. The CDR3 here is CASRRTGGREQYF. The CDR3, as DNA: TGTGCCAGCAGGCGTACAGGGGGCCGCGAGCAGTACTTC.

This clonotype came up many times. The CDR3 loop reads CSASGSTDTQYF. CDR3 coding DNA: TGCAGTGCTAGCGGGAGCACAGATACGCAGTATTTT. V gene TRBV20-1 combines with J gene TRBJ2-3, with D unresolved. The V end was cut by 3 bases, the J end by 0 bases, with 4 bases between. The CDR3 is 12 amino acids. Looked up from germline, CDR1 is DFQATT and CDR2 is SNEGSKA (reference sequence).

The V and J genes are TRBV28 and TRBJ2-1, with 12 bases matching TRBD1. With V trimmed by 5 bases and J by 10 bases, 9 bases remained unmatched. The CDR3 has 15 residues. CDR1 and CDR2 (germline): MDHEN, SYDVKM. CDR3 region: CASSLPGQGAGEQFF. The CDR3 DNA sequence: TGTGCCAGCAGTCTCCCGGGACAGGGGGCAGGCGAGCAGTTCTTC.

The V gene is TRBV6-5, the J gene TRBJ2-1; either TRBD1 or TRBD2 may fit D (5 bases each). This CDR3 is 14 amino acids long. CDR1 and CDR2 (germline): MNHEY, SVGAGI. V was trimmed by 2 bases and J by 8 bases, leaving 13 bases between them. The CDR3 loop is CASSYGGLGDEQFF. CDR3 coding DNA: TGTGCCAGCAGTTACGGGGGTCTGGGCGATGAGCAGTTCTTC.

This rearrangement joins TRBV12-3 or TRBV12-4 to TRBJ1-1, with 9 positions matching TRBD1. The CDR3 length is 13 residues. Germline trimming cut 6 bases from V and 6 bases from J; bases unmatched to any gene: 5. CDR3 sequence reads: CASSSRDRAEAFF. In DNA form, the CDR3 reads TGTGCCAGCAGCAGCCGGGACAGGGCTGAAGCTTTCTTT.

This clonotype was seen at least ten times. The gene calls are TRBV27 and TRBJ2-3; D is possibly TRBD2 (6 bases). Trimming removed 5 bases from V and 2 bases from J, with 11 bases in between. The CDR3 spans 14 residues. CDR1 and CDR2 from the germline V gene are MNHEY and SMNVEV (reference sequence). The CDR3: CASSQGLHTDTQYF. The CDR3, as DNA: TGTGCCAGCAGTCAGGGACTTCACACAGATACGCAGTATTTT.

This clonotype was seen a few times. Sequence at one end of the junction differs from germline and may be a read error. The rearrangement uses TRBV7-7 and TRBJ2-5; 10 bases fit TRBD1. The J call may be incorrect, as the DNA end agrees better with TRBJ2-7. The CDR3 extends over 15 amino acids. Germline V lookup: CDR1 SSHAT, CDR2 FNYEAQ (reference sequence). The CDR3 protein is CASSAGTGAPSEQYF. CDR3 nucleotides: TGTGCTAGCAGCGCAGGGACAGGGGCCCCCTCCGAGCAGTACTTC.

Only a few counts were recorded for this clonotype. The V and J genes are TRBV20-1 and TRBJ2-3, with D perhaps matching TRBD1 (5 bases). There are 17 residues in the CDR3. Trimming removed 0 bases at V and 6 bases at J, with 22 bases between. The germline gives CDR1 DFQATT, CDR2 SNEGSKA (reference sequence). CDR3 in amino acids: CSARDPARTRRRDTQYF. DNA of the CDR3: TGCAGTGCTAGAGATCCGGCAAGGACAAGAAGAAGGGATACGCAGTATTTT.

The gene calls are TRBV3-1 and TRBJ1-6; perhaps TRBD1 as D (6 bases). Trimming shortened V by 4 bases and J by 3 bases, and 10 bases separated the two germline ends. Germline V CDR1 and CDR2: LGHDT, YNNKEL (reference sequence). This CDR3 is built from 15 residues. The CDR3 region has the DNA TGTGCCAGCAGCCCTACGGACAGCTATAATTCACCCCTCCACTTT. Translating it yields CASSPTDSYNSPLHF.

The chain links TRBV12-3 or TRBV12-4 to TRBJ2-1, with D possibly TRBD1 on 6 matching bases. The CDR3 totals 13 residues. Trimming removed 1 base at V and 10 bases at J, with 11 bases between. The CDR3 protein is CASSLEGVGEQFF. The CDR3 DNA reads TGTGCCAGCAGTTTAGAGGGGGTCGGGGAGCAGTTCTTC.

This chain connects TRBV14 to TRBJ2-3; 8 positions agree with TRBD2. Trimming at V came to 3 bases and at J to 0 bases, leaving 11 bases not matched to a gene. The germline gives CDR1 SGHDN, CDR2 FVKESK. This CDR3 has 18 amino acids. CDR3 sequence: CASSQFKRESPSTDTQYF. The CDR3 DNA sequence: TGTGCCAGCAGCCAGTTTAAGCGGGAGTCTCCGAGCACAGATACGCAGTATTTT.

This clonotype was seen a handful of times. The chain combines TRBV24-1 with TRBJ2-5; tentatively, D is TRBD2 (5 bases). Germline lookup yields CDR1 KGHDR and CDR2 SFDVKD. The CDR3 spans 16 residues. Trimming cost V 4 bases and J 3 bases, with 17 bases left between them. The CDR3 region is CATSDPRGDLKETQYF. The CDR3 DNA sequence: TGTGCCACCAGTGACCCCCGGGGAGACTTAAAAGAGACCCAGTACTTC.

The genes are TRBV6-1 and TRBJ1-2; TRBD1 matches 8 bases. The CDR3 is made up of 14 amino acids. Germline V gene lookup returns CDR1 MNHNS and CDR2 SASEGT. V dropped 6 bases and J dropped 3; count of bases not matched to a gene: 6. For the CDR3, the DNA is TGTGCCAGCAGGAGACAGGGGTTGGACTATGGCTACACCTTC. Translation: CASRRQGLDYGYTF.

The chain combines TRBV7-2 with TRBJ2-1; D ambiguous. Germline V lookup: CDR1 SGHTA, CDR2 FQGNSA. Trimming stripped 2 bases from V and 7 bases from J, with 6 bases between. The CDR3 has 12 amino acids. CDR3 sequence (DNA): TGTGCCAGCAGCTTAAATTTAAATGAGCAGTTCTTC. It translates to CASSLNLNEQFF.

On this clonotype: Germline is not matched at one junction end, which may reflect a read error. The chain uses TRBV6-5 and TRBJ2-5; TRBD1 matches 8 bases. The CDR3 has 15 amino acids. The V gene's germline CDR1 is MNHEY and CDR2 SVGAGI. CDR3 nucleotide sequence: TGTGCCAACAGTGACAGGGGTTTTACTCAAGAGACCCAGTACTTC. Encoded protein: CANSDRGFTQETQYF.

This clonotype was seen only a few times. V is TRBV29-1 and J is TRBJ2-1, with D maybe TRBD2 (6 bases). Germline V CDR1 and CDR2: SQVTM, ANQGSEA. Trimming took 4 bases from V and 4 from J, leaving 20 bases between them. The CDR3 spans 16 residues. The CDR3 region has the DNA TGCAGCGTTGTCGGTAGCGGAGCACTCGGATACAATGAGCAGTTCTTC. Translation: CSVVGSGALGYNEQFF.

The table lists this clonotype with a few counts. The V and J genes are TRBV29-1 and TRBJ1-1; the D is unclear. Trimming removed 1 base from V and 6 bases from J, with 6 bases in between. Germline V gene data show CDR1 as SQVTM and CDR2 as ANQGSEA. This CDR3 contains 11 residues. Written as DNA, the CDR3 is TGCAGCGTTGAAGGTAGCGCTGAAGCTTTCTTT. This codes for CSVEGSAEAFF.

The chain links TRBV5-1 to TRBJ2-7; D is unresolved. Trimming took 3 bases from V and 3 from J, leaving 13 bases between them. The CDR3 extends over 14 amino acids. Germline CDR1 SGHRS, CDR2 YFSETQ. The CDR3 DNA sequence: TGCGCCAGCAGCTATACCTCGGACGTCTACGAGCAGTACTTC. This sequence encodes CASSYTSDVYEQYF.

The rearrangement links TRBV6-1 to TRBJ2-7; 10 bases map to TRBD2. CDR1 and CDR2 from the germline V gene are MNHNS and SASEGT. The CDR3 is 15 residues long. The trim removed 6 bases at V and 2 bases at J, leaving 7 bases unmatched. CDR3 sequence reads: CASSEGLASTYEQYF. The DNA for the CDR3 is TGTGCCAGCAGCGAGGGACTAGCGTCGACCTACGAGCAGTACTTC.

The chain links TRBV12-3 or TRBV12-4 to TRBJ2-7; TRBD1 matches at 7 bases. This CDR3 has 14 amino acids. The ends lost 6 bases at V and 7 bases at J; junction bases unmatched: 12. CDR3 coding DNA: TGTGCCAGCAGATCCGGGACAGTCTTAGGGGAGCAGTACTTC. Translating it yields CASRSGTVLGEQYF.

The chain links TRBV14 to TRBJ1-1; D is uncertain. V lost 1 base, J lost 2 bases, and 5 bases lay in between. The CDR3 has 13 residues. The germline CDR1 and CDR2 sequences are SGHDN and FVKESK. The DNA for the CDR3 is TGTGCCAGCAGCCAAGGGTTTAACACTGAAGCTTTCTTT. Protein: CASSQGFNTEAFF.

The V gene is TRBV29-1, the J gene TRBJ1-2; 9 nucleotides line up with TRBD1. The CDR3 is made up of 14 amino acids. With V trimmed by 4 bases and J by 4 bases, 7 bases remained unmatched. The germline V gene encodes CDR1 SQVTM and CDR2 ANQGSEA. The CDR3 nucleotides read TGCAGCGTTGCCGACCAGACAGGGGGCTATGGCTACACCTTC. The encoded protein is CSVADQTGGYGYTF. The full variable domain, with the rest looked up from reference TRBV29-1 and TRBJ1-2, is SAVISQKPSRDICQRGTSLTIQCQVDSQVTMMFWYRQQPGQSLTLIATANQGSEATYESGFVIDKFPISRPNLTFSTLTVSNMSPEDSSIYLCSVADQTGGYGYTFGSGTRLTVV.

The chain couples TRBV12-3 or TRBV12-4 to TRBJ1-5; D is undetermined. V was trimmed by 6 bases and J by 4 bases, leaving 10 bases between them. This CDR3 has 13 amino acids. DNA for the CDR3: TGTGCCAGCAGCGGGCCCGGGAATCAGCCCCAGCATTTT. Translating it yields CASSGPGNQPQHF.

V is TRBV5-8 and J is TRBJ2-3; 11 positions agree with TRBD2. CDR3 size: 14 residues. Per the germline V gene, CDR1 is SGHTS and CDR2 is YDEGEE. V shed 6 bases, J shed 4 bases, and the junction held 4 bases outside the gene matches. CDR3 DNA: TGTGCCAGCAATCCTAGCGGGAGGTCAGATACGCAGTATTTT. This codes for CASNPSGRSDTQYF.

CDR3 coding DNA: TGCAGTGCTAGTTTCCCGGGACTGGGAAACTACGAGCAGTACTTC. Encoded protein: CSASFPGLGNYEQYF. The gene calls are TRBV20-1 and TRBJ2-7; tentative D call: TRBD2 (6 bases). The CDR3 has 15 residues. V was clipped by 3 bases and J by 3 bases, with 18 bases between them. In germline, CDR1 is DFQATT, CDR2 SNEGSKA (reference sequence).

This chain connects TRBV12-3 or TRBV12-4 to TRBJ2-1; TRBD2 matches 7 bases. There are 15 residues in the CDR3. The junction had 8 bases not matched to a gene; V was cut back by 7 bases and J by 2 bases. The CDR3 spells CASTVAGITYNEQFF. The CDR3 nucleotides read TGTGCCAGCACCGTAGCGGGTATCACCTACAATGAGCAGTTCTTC.

This chain joins TRBV5-6 and TRBJ1-1; D ambiguous. The CDR3 is 12 residues long. Trimming stripped 1 base from V and 6 bases from J, with 7 bases between. The germline V gene encodes CDR1 SGHDT and CDR2 YYEEEE. The CDR3 nucleotides are TGTGCCAGCAGCTTGTGGCCGGCTGAAGCTTTCTTT. This encodes CASSLWPAEAFF.

The chain combines TRBV29-1 with TRBJ1-3; TRBD1 matches at 7 bases. CDR3 length equals 14 residues. Germline values: CDR1 SQVTM, CDR2 ANQGSEA. The ends lost 6 bases at V and 2 bases at J; junction bases unmatched: 7. The CDR3 sequence is CSVTTGAAGNTIYF. CDR3 in DNA: TGCAGCGTCACAACAGGGGCCGCTGGAAACACCATATATTTT.

The chain has TRBV20-1 and TRBJ2-7, with D perhaps matching TRBD1 (6 bases). The J call is uncertain, as TRBJ2-5 better fits the DNA end. Looked up from germline, CDR1 is DFQATT and CDR2 is SNEGSKA (reference sequence). The CDR3 is 20 amino acids. The CDR3 bases are TGCAGTGCTTCAGACAGGATAGGAGCCGAAACCTTAGTGGGTCAAGAGACCCAGTACTTC. Translation gives CSASDRIGAETLVGQETQYF.

V gene TRBV5-6 combines with J gene TRBJ2-7, with 9 bases that match TRBD2. V lost 4 bases and J lost 2; bases outside the gene matches: 13. Germline V lookup: CDR1 SGHDT, CDR2 YYEEEE. The CDR3 sequence is 17 residues long. In DNA form, the CDR3 reads TGTGCCAGCAGCCCTGGACTAGCGAGAGAGCCCCCCTACGAGCAGTACTTC. It specifies CASSPGLAREPPYEQYF.

The rearrangement joins TRBV7-9 to TRBJ2-3; 10 positions agree with TRBD2. CDR1 is SEHNR, CDR2 FQNEAQ, per germline (reference sequence). CDR3 length: 15 amino acids. V lost 0 bases to trimming and J lost 5 bases; unmatched junction nucleotides: 2. DNA for the CDR3: TGTGCCAGCAGCTTAGCGGCTAGCGGGAGAGATACGCAGTATTTT. This translates into CASSLAASGRDTQYF.